The T cell receptor (beta chain) under discussion was sequenced for a study of blood T cells in healthy people across ages. Study-level points and caveats: Whereas aged donors had fewer naive CD4+ cells, long-lived donors had more of them and higher diversity. Samples with more naive T cells showed higher observed beta diversity.

The study isolated at least 6 million PBMCs from each sample. This clonotype was seen only a few times. Antigen: not known. It was with a sample-barcoded 5' primer and a J-beta primer mix that a second PCR of about 6 to 12 cycles was run. Each CDR3 protein gets one entry after TCRdb re-called the 5' RACE reads with MiXCR. The sample holds some 1.5 million distinct CDR3 sequences; over 25% are singletons and the top ten take 7.7%. Germline V gene lookup returns CDR1 SGHAT and CDR2 FQNNGV. Trimming stripped 1 base from V and 0 bases from J, with 12 bases between. CDR3 size: 16 residues. This chain uses TRBV11-2 with TRBJ2-5, with D hard to call. The TCR sequence derives from a woman in her thirties in good health. Material: blood. CDR3 bases: TGTGCCAGCAGCTTAGTTCTAGGTCTATACCAAGAGACCCAGTACTTC. Amino acid sequence: CASSLVLGLYQETQYF.